This T cell receptor beta chain was captured in a study of blood T cell repertoires in COVID-19. The wider study: The study drew acute and convalescent COVID-19 samples from the United States, Italy and Spain. Sample material is recorded as cDNA or gDNA derived from T cells, B-cell-depleted T cells, or PBMCs.

The CDR3 has 13 amino acids. The germline CDR1 and CDR2 sequences are SNHLY and FYNNEI. The ends were cut back, 8 bases at V and 2 bases at J, with 12 bases in the middle. Generated by immunoSEQ multiplex PCR, the TCRdb table keeps only in-frame clones and is missing some. The sample has about 59,000 clones; approximately 90% are singletons. The sample was peripheral blood. The rearrangement uses TRBV2 and TRBJ2-5; the D is unclear. The TCR comes from an elderly man with acute or convalescent COVID-19. CDR3 nucleotides: TGTGCCAGCGGGCCCGGTGGGCAAGAGACCCAGTACTTC. Translation: CASGPGGQETQYF.